A single sample is the source of the 32 T cell receptor beta chains below, sequenced in a study of PD-1 blockade in classical Hodgkin lymphoma. Time point defined: cycle 4 day 1 (C4D1), after 5 to 7 weeks of nivolumab. There was relapse after autologous stem cell transplantation in every patient, and there was variation in brentuximab vedotin exposure. The CD4+ T cells used were purified from thawed PBMCs through magnetic negative selection. Assay: immunoSEQ multiplex PCR; the TCRdb copy retains only in-frame clones and omits some. The repertoire holds 34,000 or so clones, with 92% as singletons. The material sequenced was CD4+ T cells from blood, taken before the fourth cycle of nivolumab. These receptors came from a human donor with classical Hodgkin lymphoma.

The chain couples TRBV7-2 to TRBJ2-1; D is unclear. This CDR3 contains 15 residues. Germline CDR1 and CDR2: SGHTA and FQGNSA. V gave up 5 bases and J gave up 0 bases, with 11 bases separating them. CDR3 DNA: TGTGCCAGCAGCCCAGACTCAACCTCCTACAATGAGCAGTTCTTC. It encodes CASSPDSTSYNEQFF. Looking up the rest from reference TRBV7-2 and TRBJ2-1 gives the full variable domain: GAGVSQSPSNKVTEKGKDVELRCDPISGHTALYWYRQSLGQGLEFLIYFQGNSAPDKSGLPSDRFSAERTGGSVSTLTIQRTQQEDSAVYLCASSPDSTSYNEQFFGPGTRLTVL.

This rearrangement joins TRBV10-3 to TRBJ1-1, with D maybe TRBD1 (6 bases). V lost 4 bases and J lost 5, with 17 bases in between. This CDR3 is 15 amino acids long. Germline CDR1 and CDR2: ENHRY and SYGVKD. CDR3: CAISGQQGSETEAFF. CDR3 coding DNA: TGTGCCATCAGTGGTCAACAGGGAAGTGAAACTGAAGCTTTCTTT.

The chain joins TRBV19 to TRBJ1-5; perhaps TRBD1 as D (6 bases). Germline assignment: CDR1 LNHDA and CDR2 SQIVND (reference sequence). This CDR3 region has 15 residues. Trimming left V 3 bases short and J 2 bases short, with 11 bases between. CDR3 amino acids: CASSIDGGRNQPQHF. The CDR3 DNA reads TGTGCCAGTAGTATTGACGGGGGGCGCAATCAGCCCCAGCATTTT.

The chain couples TRBV7-6 to TRBJ2-5; a weak D match, TRBD1 (6 bases). The CDR3 runs to 12 residues. CDR1 SGHVS and CDR2 FNYEAQ come from the germline V gene. Trimming shortened V by 4 bases and J by 5 bases, and 8 bases separated the two germline ends. The CDR3: CASSSQGETQYF. In DNA form, the CDR3 reads TGTGCCAGCAGCTCACAGGGCGAGACCCAGTACTTC.

The chain uses TRBV11-1 and TRBJ1-2; perhaps TRBD1 as D (5 bases). Trimming left V 2 bases short and J 3 bases short, with 13 bases between. From germline, CDR1 is SGHAT and CDR2 FQDESV (reference sequence). CDR3 length: 15 amino acids. The CDR3 region is CASSLRGVLDYGYTF. CDR3 DNA: TGTGCCAGCAGCTTACGGGGGGTCCTAGACTATGGCTACACCTTC.

The chain has TRBV2 and TRBJ1-1; 9 bases match TRBD1. V was clipped by 6 bases and J by 3 bases; unmatched bases: 14. The CDR3 has 17 amino acids. The germline V gene has CDR1 SNHLY and CDR2 FYNNEI. This CDR3 reads CASSGLWGQGRYTEAFF. DNA for the CDR3: TGTGCCAGCAGCGGGCTCTGGGGACAGGGTCGGTACACTGAAGCTTTCTTT.

This clone appeared once. V is TRBV15 and J is TRBJ2-3; TRBD2 matches at 7 bases. The germline CDR1 and CDR2 sequences are LNHNV and YYDKDF (reference sequence). There are 15 residues in the CDR3. The junction had 8 bases not matched to a gene; V was cut back by 6 bases and J by 2 bases. The CDR3 DNA reads as TGTGCCACCAGACCCGGGGAGGGTTTCACAGATACGCAGTATTTT. This codes for CATRPGEGFTDTQYF. The complete variable domain, with remaining parts taken from reference TRBV15 and TRBJ2-3, reads DAMVIQNPRYQVTQFGKPVTLSCSQTLNHNVMYWYQQKSSQAPKLLFHYYDKDFNNEADTPDNFQSRRPNTSFCFLDIRSPGLGDTAMYLCATRPGEGFTDTQYFGPGTRLTVL.

The rearrangement links TRBV30 to TRBJ1-4; D is uncertain. Looked up from germline, CDR1 is GTSNPN and CDR2 is SVGIG (reference sequence). This CDR3 region has 14 residues. Trimming left V 4 bases short and J 5 bases short, with 14 bases between. CDR3 nucleotides: TGTGCCTGGACAGGCAGCACACTCAATGAAAAACTGTTTTTT. Amino acid sequence: CAWTGSTLNEKLFF. The full variable domain, rest sourced from reference TRBV30 and TRBJ1-4, is SQTIHQWPATLVQPVGSPLSLECTVEGTSNPNLYWYRQAAGRGLQLLFYSVGIGQISSEVPQNLSASRPQDRQFILSSKKLLLSDSGFYLCAWTGSTLNEKLFFGSGTQLSVL.

The chain links TRBV14 to TRBJ1-4; tentatively, D is TRBD1 (5 bases). The CDR3 is made up of 15 amino acids. Germline V gene sequence: CDR1 SGHDN, CDR2 FVKESK. The V end lost 3 bases, the J end lost 1 base, and 9 bases lay between the germline ends. As DNA, the CDR3 is TGTGCCAGCAGCCACTCGGGGCGAACTAATGAAAAACTGTTTTTT. Translating gives CASSHSGRTNEKLFF.

The chain joins TRBV6-5 to TRBJ2-1; D possibly corresponds to TRBD1 (6 bases). CDR3 size: 11 residues. Germline lookup yields CDR1 MNHEY and CDR2 SVGAGI. Trimming left V 7 bases short and J 7 bases short, with 8 bases between. The CDR3 nucleotides are TGTGCCAGCACCCAGGGGAATGAGCAGTTCTTC. As protein: CASTQGNEQFF.

This rearrangement joins TRBV18 to TRBJ2-1; perhaps TRBD2 as D (5 bases). Germline CDR1 and CDR2: KGHSH and LQKENI. There are 14 residues in the CDR3. Trimming cost V 6 bases and J 1 base, with 10 bases left between them. The chain's CDR3 is CASSDRGSYNEQFF. The CDR3 coding sequence is TGTGCCAGCTCCGATCGGGGTTCCTACAATGAGCAGTTCTTC.

The gene calls are TRBV20-1 and TRBJ2-1, with unresolved D. The length of the CDR3 is 11 residues. The V gene lost 5 bases and the J gene lost 8 bases, with 10 bases spanning the gap. In germline, CDR1 is DFQATT, CDR2 SNEGSKA (reference sequence). CDR3 in amino acids: CSASRVDEQFF. DNA for the CDR3: TGCAGTGCTTCCCGGGTGGATGAGCAGTTCTTC.

The gene calls are TRBV19 and TRBJ1-5; 9 bases align to TRBD1. Germline-derived CDR1 and CDR2 are LNHDA and SQIVND (reference sequence). The CDR3 is 14 residues long. V lost 5 bases, J lost 6 bases, and 5 bases stayed unmatched. The CDR3 loop is CASSGQGMGQPQHF. CDR3 sequence (DNA): TGTGCCAGTAGTGGACAGGGGATGGGTCAGCCCCAGCATTTT.

The chain has TRBV2 and TRBJ2-7, with unresolved D. The germline gives CDR1 SNHLY, CDR2 FYNNEI. The CDR3 extends over 15 amino acids. Trimming stripped 3 bases from V and 4 bases from J, with 16 bases between. The CDR3 DNA reads TGTGCCAGCAGTGAGGCGGCTCTCCTTAATTACGAGCAGTACTTC. This sequence encodes CASSEAALLNYEQYF.

The chain uses TRBV9 and TRBJ1-2, with D maybe TRBD1 (6 bases). Germline V lookup: CDR1 SGDLS, CDR2 YYNGEE. The CDR3 runs 15 residues. V gave up 1 base and J gave up 7 bases, with 17 bases separating them. The CDR3 DNA is TGTGCCAGCAGCGTACTTACAGGGACGTCAGGTGGCTACACCTTC. It translates to CASSVLTGTSGGYTF.

In this sample, this clone turned up once. This sequence joins TRBV6-1 and TRBJ2-3; either TRBD1 or TRBD2 may fit D (7 bases each). In germline, CDR1 is MNHNS, CDR2 SASEGT. Deletions cut 6 bases from V and 4 bases from J, with 14 bases between. This CDR3 has 14 amino acids. For the CDR3, the DNA is TGTGCCAGCAGAAGGGAGGGGGCCGCAGATACGCAGTATTTT. It is translated as CASRREGAADTQYF.

The chain combines TRBV5-1 with TRBJ1-2; D is perhaps TRBD1 (5 bases). CDR1 and CDR2 (germline): SGHRS, YFSETQ. Trimming stripped 0 bases from V and 3 bases from J, with 15 bases between. The CDR3 loop spans 16 amino acids. CDR3 nucleotide sequence: TGCGCCAGCAGCTTGGCCGGGAGGGTAGGGGACTATGGCTACACCTTC. Translated: CASSLAGRVGDYGYTF.

V and J are TRBV28 and TRBJ1-1; 7 bases are shared with TRBD1. The CDR3 extends over 15 amino acids. From germline, CDR1 is MDHEN and CDR2 SYDVKM. Trimming cost V 3 bases and J 10 bases; bases outside gene matches: 14. The CDR3 spells CASSFIQQGSRSAFF. CDR3 DNA sequence: TGTGCCAGCAGTTTCATACAACAGGGGAGTCGGTCAGCTTTCTTT.

The chain combines TRBV6-5 with TRBJ2-1; 8 nucleotides agree with TRBD1. Trimming took 5 bases from V and 7 from J; bases not matched to a gene: 10. In germline, CDR1 is MNHEY, CDR2 SVGAGI. The CDR3 contains 15 residues. DNA for the CDR3: TGTGCCAGCAGTCCCCTGGCAGGGGGCCAGAATGAGCAGTTCTTC. Its translation is CASSPLAGGQNEQFF.

This rearrangement joins TRBV21-1 to TRBJ1-2. TRBV21-1 is a pseudogene segment. This CDR3 comprises 15 residues. CDR3 sequence reads: CASSSGGTLGYGYTF. The CDR3 DNA reads TGTGCCAGCAGTTCGGGAGGTACTCTTGGCTATGGCTACACCTTC.

The V gene is TRBV25-1, the J gene TRBJ1-1; D is unclear. CDR3 size: 17 residues. Looked up from germline, CDR1 is MGHDK and CDR2 is SYGVNS. Trimming cost V 6 bases and J 11 bases, with 31 bases left between them. CDR3 nucleotide sequence: TGTGCCAGCAGCGGCAGTGACCTATTTGAATTGACTATAGGGGCTTTCTTT. As protein: CASSGSDLFELTIGAFF.

The chain joins TRBV7-7 to TRBJ2-1, with D tentatively TRBD1 or TRBD2 (5 bases each). Germline V gene data show CDR1 as SSHAT and CDR2 as FNYEAQ (reference sequence). This CDR3 contains 13 residues. V was pared by 5 bases and J by 6 bases, with 11 bases between. This CDR3 reads CASSKGRSNEQFF. Written as DNA, the CDR3 is TGTGCCAGCAGCAAGGGACGGTCCAATGAGCAGTTCTTC.

This clone has only one observation. This rearrangement joins TRBV28 to TRBJ1-2, with 9 bases that match TRBD1. The CDR3 is 15 residues long. J lost 6 bases, V lost 3 bases, and 8 bases had no gene match. Germline lookup yields CDR1 MDHEN and CDR2 SYDVKM. The CDR3 spells CASSFLGQGRDGYTF. CDR3 in DNA: TGTGCCAGCAGTTTCCTCGGACAGGGGCGGGATGGCTACACCTTC.

This chain uses TRBV7-2 with TRBJ1-2, with 9 bases identical to TRBD1. The CDR3 runs 14 residues. V was clipped by 2 bases and J by 9 bases; unmatched bases: 7. The germline CDR1 and CDR2 sequences are SGHTA and FQGNSA. CDR3 sequence (DNA): TGTGCCAGCAGCTTACAAACAGGGGGCGAAAGCTACACCTTC. Its translation: CASSLQTGGESYTF.

The J gene is TRBJ2-7, the V gene TRBV5-1; D is possibly TRBD2 (6 bases). Between the trimmed V and J ends, which lost 4 bases and 2 bases, there was a span of 16 bases. The CDR3 extends over 15 amino acids. Germline assignment: CDR1 SGHRS and CDR2 YFSETQ. DNA for the CDR3: TGCGCCAGCAGCCCAACTAGCTTTAGGGCCTACGAGCAGTACTTC. The encoded protein is CASSPTSFRAYEQYF.

This clone was found once. The chain recombines TRBV11-2 with TRBJ2-3; 8 nucleotides line up with TRBD1. V shed 3 bases, J shed 2 bases, and the junction held 4 bases outside the gene matches. CDR1 SGHAT and CDR2 FQNNGV come from the germline V gene. This CDR3 has 15 amino acids. The CDR3 sequence is CASSFTGGYTDTQYF. The CDR3 DNA reads as TGTGCCAGCAGCTTCACAGGGGGTTACACAGATACGCAGTATTTT.

This chain joins TRBV5-5 and TRBJ1-1; tentatively, D is TRBD1 (6 bases). The CDR3 extends over 13 amino acids. CDR1 is SGHKS and CDR2 is YYEKEE in the germline V gene (reference sequence). V gave up 2 bases and J gave up 8 bases, with 13 bases separating them. The CDR3 here is CASSLVGDREAFF. For the CDR3, the DNA is TGTGCCAGCAGCTTAGTTGGAGACAGGGAAGCTTTCTTT.

The chain employs TRBV6-1 and TRBJ2-3; D gene unclear. CDR1 MNHNS and CDR2 SASEGT come from the germline V gene. Trimming stripped 6 bases from V and 0 bases from J, with 13 bases between. The CDR3 extends over 15 amino acids. CDR3 in amino acids: CASSAVAHSTDTQYF. The CDR3 DNA reads as TGTGCCAGCAGCGCCGTTGCCCATAGCACAGATACGCAGTATTTT.

This chain connects TRBV10-3 to TRBJ1-5; a possible D gene is TRBD1 (5 bases). Per germline, CDR1 ENHRY and CDR2 SYGVKD. The ends were cut back, 0 bases at V and 7 bases at J, with 13 bases in the middle. The CDR3 is 15 residues long. The DNA for the CDR3 is TGTGCCATCAGTGAGTCAGGGGAACTTTGGCAGCCCCAGCATTTT. Amino acid sequence: CAISESGELWQPQHF.

The CDR3 DNA reads TGTGCCAGCAGTGAGGGACAGGGAGGTCAGCCCCAGCATTTT. It encodes CASSEGQGGQPQHF. The rearrangement joins TRBV6-1 to TRBJ1-5; 9 positions match TRBD1. The J segment lost 6 bases and the V segment lost 3 bases, leaving 3 bases of the junction unmatched. Germline loops: CDR1 MNHNS, CDR2 SASEGT. The CDR3 is 14 amino acids.

The CDR3 here is CASRSQGRSGNQPQHF. For the CDR3, the DNA is TGTGCCAGCAGGTCACAGGGGAGGAGTGGCAATCAGCCCCAGCATTTT. The V and J genes are TRBV28 and TRBJ1-5, with 7 bases lining up with TRBD1. The V and J ends lost 6 bases and 2 bases, in that order; junction bases with no gene match: 10. This CDR3 is built from 16 residues. Germline CDR1 MDHEN, CDR2 SYDVKM.

CDR3: CASSNPGLAAYEQYF. Written as DNA, the CDR3 is TGTGCCAGTAGCAACCCGGGACTAGCGGCCTACGAGCAGTACTTC. The chain carries TRBV19 and TRBJ2-7; 11 bases match TRBD2. The germline V gene has CDR1 LNHDA and CDR2 SQIVND (reference sequence). This CDR3 comprises 15 residues. The J segment lost 2 bases and the V segment lost 6 bases, leaving 6 bases of the junction unmatched.